Listed below are T cell receptor beta chains from one sample, sequenced in a study of blood T cell repertoires in COVID-19. Generated by immunoSEQ multiplex PCR, the TCRdb table keeps only in-frame clones and is missing some. The sample has roughly 160,000 clones, around 80% seen once. Sequences were obtained from peripheral blood. The receptors shown here come from a woman between 55 and 75 years old with acute or convalescent COVID-19. The CDR3 runs from the conserved cysteine through the conserved F or W.

V gene,J gene,CDR3 protein
TRBV6-5,TRBJ2-5,CASSNRGFQETQYF
TRBV5-6,TRBJ2-6,CASSPRGTGANVLTF
TRBV4-3,TRBJ1-4,CASSQDLVDEKLFF
TRBV4-1,TRBJ2-1,CASSQEIPQRGPYNEQFF
TRBV7-2,TRBJ2-5,CASSWLAGEGETQYF
TRBV24-1,TRBJ2-2,CATKGGSNTGELFF
TRBV6-1,TRBJ2-1,CASSGAGQNNEQFF
TRBV5-4,TRBJ2-1,CASSLDRLRRQFF
TRBV5-4,TRBJ2-7,CASSLEGGGVNEQYF
TRBV24-1,TRBJ2-5,CATSPDRGRETQYF
TRBV19,TRBJ1-1,CASSRSTGANTEAFF
TRBV5-6,TRBJ1-3,CASSPGPPGGNTIYF
TRBV28,TRBJ1-2,CASSLGTGAYGYTF
TRBV16,TRBJ1-5,CASSPDLQGGQPQHF
TRBV27,TRBJ1-1,CASRTQGAGTEAFF
TRBV4-2,TRBJ1-2,CASSQEGNYGYTF
TRBV13,TRBJ2-5,CASSLGPGKQETQYF
TRBV18,TRBJ2-3,CASSPDSLTDTQYF
TRBV7-9,TRBJ2-1,CASNPGLAYNEQFF
TRBV5-1,TRBJ2-7,CASSLAGQGDEQYF
TRBV28,TRBJ1-2,CASSLTTGSYYGYTF
TRBV12-3/TRBV12-4,TRBJ2-1,CASSLNGQGPQFF
TRBV14,TRBJ2-3,CASSRQLHGTDTQYF
TRBV19,TRBJ1-1,CASRGQGPEAFF
TRBV5-1,TRBJ2-1,CASSFNSGARFGEQFF
TRBV7-8,TRBJ1-3,CASRADRNSGNTIYF
TRBV4-3,TRBJ1-2,CASSHQGQGGRVGYGYTF
TRBV27,TRBJ1-5,CASSSGSTNQPQHF
TRBV29-1,TRBJ1-3,CSVGNQSGNTIYF
TRBV5-4,TRBJ2-7,CASSLERGSSYEQYF
TRBV7-2,TRBJ1-5,CASSLGGQGAQPQHF
TRBV4-1,TRBJ2-1,CASSQEGGTSSYNEQFF
TRBV5-4,TRBJ2-7,CASKGVMSYEQYF
TRBV18,TRBJ1-2,CASATGSKYGYTF
TRBV19,TRBJ1-1,CASSRDRGRTLNTEAFF
TRBV4-1,TRBJ1-2,CASRSDTGGGDGYTF
TRBV29-1,TRBJ2-7,CSVASGTSRYEQYF
TRBV3-1/TRBV3-2,TRBJ1-6,CASSQDLPGYNSPLHF
TRBV19,TRBJ2-5,CASRGYGQGGETQYF
TRBV3-1/TRBV3-2,TRBJ2-7,CASSHLGKGGEQYF
TRBV15,TRBJ1-6,CATSSRQAQSSYNSPLHF
TRBV4-2,TRBJ1-6,CASSQDGTYSYNSPLHF
TRBV3-1/TRBV3-2,TRBJ2-1,CASRRGQGVYNEQFF
TRBV16,TRBJ1-4,CASSQQGAGEKLFF
TRBV21-1,TRBJ2-7,CAGAMGQGPYEQYF
TRBV9,TRBJ2-6,CASSGTASSGANVLTF
TRBV11-2,TRBJ2-7,CASSFSPGQGAHEQYF
TRBV5-4,TRBJ2-5,CASRVAGGYQETQYF
TRBV2,TRBJ1-2,CASQYGRADGYTF
TRBV6-5,TRBJ1-1,CASSYSGQGDTEAFF
TRBV3-1/TRBV3-2,TRBJ2-5,CASSQRSQGDQETQYF
TRBV4-2,TRBJ2-2,CASSMRDTGELFF
TRBV6-5,TRBJ2-5,CASTPTAGLETQYF
TRBV28,TRBJ1-2,CASSQERDPLLSNYGYTF